The TCR beta chain under discussion was sequenced for a study of regulatory T cells in long-lasting Graves disease. Time point: newly diagnosed GD, antithyroid drugs for less than 3 months. Extracted RNA from PBMCs served as the source of the TCR library. Researchers made TCR beta libraries by using iRepertoire HTBI primers and running Arm-PCR on CDR3 regions. Per the study methods: From all samples, identification returned approximately 13 TRBJ and 60 to 80 TRBV segments. Via MiXCR, TCRdb re-called the multiplex PCR reads, giving one row per CDR3 protein. Clone size and V and J calls follow TCRdb, not the original study. Of 550,000 to 700,000 distinct CDR3 sequences listed, 15% to 20% are singletons. CDR1 SGHRS and CDR2 YFSETQ come from the germline V gene. There are 14 residues in the CDR3. V lost 4 bases and J lost 4; bases outside the gene matches: 7. Study observations and caveats: Newly diagnosed Graves' patients had higher TCR diversity than persistent ones.

This clonotype was recorded a few times. The antigen is not known. These data were likewise used in another study, on T cells in Graves' hyperthyroidism and ophthalmopathy. From that paper: Most thyroid clonotypes expanded above 0.001 appeared in blood too.

The sample consisted of peripheral blood mononuclear cells (PBMCs), taken at new diagnosis, from a patient treated with antithyroid drugs. This rearrangement joins TRBV5-1 to TRBJ2-5, with TRBD1 matching over 7 bases. The receptor comes from a man between 18 and 29 years old with Graves disease. CDR3 nucleotides: TGCGCCAGCAGCCCGGGACAGCCGGGAGAGACCCAGTACTTC. Translation: CASSPGQPGETQYF.